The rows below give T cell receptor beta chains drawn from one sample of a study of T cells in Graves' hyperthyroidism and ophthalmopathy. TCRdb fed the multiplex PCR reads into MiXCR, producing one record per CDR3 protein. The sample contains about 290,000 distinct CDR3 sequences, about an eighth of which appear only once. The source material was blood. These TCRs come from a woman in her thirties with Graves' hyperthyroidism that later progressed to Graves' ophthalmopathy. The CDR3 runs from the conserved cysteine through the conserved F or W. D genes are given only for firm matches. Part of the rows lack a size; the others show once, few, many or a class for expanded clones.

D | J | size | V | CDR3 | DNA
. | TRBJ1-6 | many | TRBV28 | CASSPRAGNSPLHF | TGTGCCAGCAGTCCTCGCGCAGGGAATTCACCCCTCCACTTT
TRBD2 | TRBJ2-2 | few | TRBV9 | CASSVVAGRDTGELFF | TGTGCCAGCAGCGTAGTTGCAGGGAGGGACACCGGGGAGCTGTTTTTT
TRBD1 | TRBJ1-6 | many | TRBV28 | CASSLRDRAPCLHF | TGTGCCAGCAGCTTGAGGGACAGGGCCCCTTGCCTCCACTTT
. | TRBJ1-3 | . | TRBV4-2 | CASSQGIGASGGNTIYF | TGTGCCAGCAGCCAAGGAATCGGGGCCTCGGGAGGAAACACCATATATTTT
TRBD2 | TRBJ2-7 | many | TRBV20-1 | CSASGLAGIYEQYF | TGCAGTGCTAGCGGACTAGCGGGAATCTACGAGCAGTACTTC
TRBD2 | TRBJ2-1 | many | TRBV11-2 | CASSLALAGAAEQFF | TGTGCCAGCAGCTTAGCCCTAGCGGGAGCGGCTGAGCAGTTCTTC
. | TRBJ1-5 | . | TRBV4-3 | CASSQDVLYLEGQPQHF | TGCGCCAGCAGCCAAGATGTCCTCTACCTCGAGGGTCAGCCCCAGCATTTT
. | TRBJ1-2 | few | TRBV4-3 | CASSPGWNYGYTF | TGCGCCAGCAGCCCGGGCTGGAACTATGGCTACACCTTC
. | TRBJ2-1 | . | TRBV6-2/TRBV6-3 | CATSDRFNEQFF | TGTGCCACCTCGGACAGATTCAATGAGCAGTTCTTC
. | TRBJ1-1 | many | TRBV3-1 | CASSQLRGGVTEAFF | TGTGCCAGCAGCCAACTACGGGGCGGGGTCACTGAAGCTTTCTTT
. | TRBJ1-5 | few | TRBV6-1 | CASSGDSYNQPQHF | TGTGCCAGCAGTGGCGACAGTTACAATCAGCCCCAGCATTTT
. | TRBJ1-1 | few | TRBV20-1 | CSAKGQTKRGVEAFF | TGCAGTGCTAAAGGACAGACTAAGAGGGGTGTTGAAGCTTTCTTT
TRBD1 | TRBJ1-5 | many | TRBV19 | CASSTRTGGNQPQHF | TGTGCCAGTAGTACCCGGACAGGGGGCAATCAGCCCCAGCATTTT
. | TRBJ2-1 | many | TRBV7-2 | CASSALADEQFF | TGTGCCAGCAGCGCCTTGGCGGATGAGCAGTTCTTC
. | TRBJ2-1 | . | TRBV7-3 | CANSLQGRSYNEQFF | TGTGCCAACAGCCTTCAGGGTAGGTCCTACAATGAGCAGTTCTTC
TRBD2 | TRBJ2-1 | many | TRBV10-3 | CATGTSGMNEQFF | TGTGCCACCGGGACTAGCGGAATGAATGAGCAGTTCTTC
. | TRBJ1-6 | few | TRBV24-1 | CATSQSAGSPLHF | TGTGCCACCAGTCAGTCGGCGGGTTCACCCCTCCACTTT
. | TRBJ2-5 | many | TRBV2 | CASSPQTVGETQYF | TGTGCCAGCAGTCCTCAAACGGTGGGAGAGACCCAGTACTTC
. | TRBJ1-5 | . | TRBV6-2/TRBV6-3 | CASSYSTLNLHNSNQPQHF | TGTGCCAGCAGTTACTCAACCCTTAATCTTCATAATAGCAATCAGCCCCAGCATTTT
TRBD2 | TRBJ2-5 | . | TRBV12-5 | CVGRTGLAGGGETQYF | TGTGTTGGTCGCACAGGACTAGCGGGAGGTGGGGAGACCCAGTACTTC
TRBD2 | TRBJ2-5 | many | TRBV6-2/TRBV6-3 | CASSYRPKRGREETQYF | TGTGCCAGCAGTTACCGCCCGAAGCGCGGGAGGGAAGAGACCCAGTACTTC
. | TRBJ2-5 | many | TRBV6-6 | CASSYSAGPGRETQYF | TGTGCCAGCAGTTACTCCGCGGGACCGGGGAGGGAGACCCAGTACTTC
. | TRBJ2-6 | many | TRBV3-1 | CASSQDQGRAGANVLTF | TGTGCCAGCAGCCAAGATCAGGGGAGGGCTGGGGCCAACGTCCTGACTTTC
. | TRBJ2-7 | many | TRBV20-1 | CSAREGGSYEQYF | TGCAGTGCTAGAGAAGGCGGCTCCTACGAGCAGTACTTC
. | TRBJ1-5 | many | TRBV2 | CASSLMDRNQPQHF | TGTGCCAGCAGTTTAATGGACAGAAATCAGCCCCAGCATTTT
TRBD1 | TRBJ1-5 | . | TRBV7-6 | CASSKGQGGNQPQHF | TGTGCCAGCAGCAAAGGACAGGGTGGAAATCAGCCCCAGCATTTT
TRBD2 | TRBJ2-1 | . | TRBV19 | CASSMVASGRTEQFF | TGTGCCAGTAGTATGGTGGCTAGCGGGAGGACGGAGCAGTTCTTC
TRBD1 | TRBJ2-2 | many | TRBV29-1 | CSVEVNGRAGGAAGYTGELFF | TGCAGCGTTGAAGTAAACGGGCGGGCAGGGGGCGCAGCGGGTTATACCGGGGAGCTGTTTTTT
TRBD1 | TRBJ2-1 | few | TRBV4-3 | CASSQGRLVTGTGDNEQFF | TGCGCCAGCAGCCAAGGTAGACTGGTAACCGGGACAGGGGACAATGAGCAGTTCTTC
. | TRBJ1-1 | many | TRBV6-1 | CASSSRVGGAVRTEAFF | TGTGCCAGCAGTTCGCGGGTGGGGGGGGCGGTCCGCACTGAAGCTTTCTTT
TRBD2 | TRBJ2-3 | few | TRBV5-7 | CASSSRTRCSVSTDTQYF | TGTGCCAGCAGCTCCCGGACTAGGTGCAGTGTCAGCACAGATACGCAGTATTTT
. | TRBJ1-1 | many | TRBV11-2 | CASSLDRTEAFF | TGTGCCAGCAGCTTGGATAGGACTGAAGCTTTCTTT
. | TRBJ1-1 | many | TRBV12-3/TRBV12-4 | CASSSLGGNVMNTEAFF | TGTGCCAGCAGTTCACTCGGGGGAAATGTTATGAACACTGAAGCTTTCTTT
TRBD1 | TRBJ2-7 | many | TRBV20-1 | CSAPTGGINEQYF | TGCAGTGCCCCGACAGGGGGTATCAACGAGCAGTACTTC
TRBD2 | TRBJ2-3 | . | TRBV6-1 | CASSERLAGVRDTQYF | TGTGCCAGCAGTGAACGACTAGCGGGAGTTAGAGATACGCAGTATTTT
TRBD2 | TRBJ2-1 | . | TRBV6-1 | CASSSARTSGTYNEQFF | TGTGCCAGCAGCTCCGCCAGGACTAGCGGGACCTACAATGAGCAGTTCTTC
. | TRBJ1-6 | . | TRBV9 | CASSVKGDSPLHF | TGTGCCAGCAGCGTAAAGGGAGATTCACCCCTCCACTTT
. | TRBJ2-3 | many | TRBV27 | CASSFRNRPDTQYF | TGTGCCAGCAGTTTCCGAAACCGCCCAGATACGCAGTATTTT
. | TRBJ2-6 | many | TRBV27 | CASAGNSGANVLTF | TGTGCCAGCGCAGGGAACTCTGGGGCCAACGTCCTGACTTTC
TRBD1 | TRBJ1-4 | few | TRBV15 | CATSRDPTGGEKLFF | TGTGCCACCAGCAGAGATCCTACAGGGGGTGAAAAACTGTTTTTT
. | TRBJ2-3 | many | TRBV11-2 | CASSLAPNTDTQYF | TGTGCCAGCAGCTTAGCTCCAAACACAGATACGCAGTATTTT
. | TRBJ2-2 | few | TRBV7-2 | CASSPSPPLEENTGELFF | TGTGCCAGCAGCCCTAGCCCCCCGCTAGAGGAGAACACCGGGGAGCTGTTTTTT
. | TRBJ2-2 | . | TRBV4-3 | CASSQESRGELFF | TGCGCCAGCAGCCAAGAGTCCCGGGGGGAGCTGTTTTTT
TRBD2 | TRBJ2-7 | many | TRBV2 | CASSEAWSGSENEQYF | TGTGCCAGCAGTGAAGCCTGGAGCGGGAGTGAGAACGAGCAGTACTTC
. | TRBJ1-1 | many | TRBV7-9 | CASRGWSTEAFF | TGTGCCAGCAGGGGGTGGAGCACTGAAGCTTTCTTT
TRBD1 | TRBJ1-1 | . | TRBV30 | CALDRGRTEAFF | TGTGCCTTGGACAGGGGGCGAACTGAAGCTTTCTTT
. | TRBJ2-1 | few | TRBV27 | CASRPLGRFNEQFF | TGTGCCAGCAGGCCTCTGGGTAGATTCAATGAGCAGTTCTTC
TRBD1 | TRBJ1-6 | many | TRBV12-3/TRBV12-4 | CASSLRGQGLNSPLHF | TGTGCCAGCAGTTTAAGAGGACAGGGCCTAAATTCACCCCTCCACTTT
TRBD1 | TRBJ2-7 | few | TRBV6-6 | CASSYSSDRDHEQYF | TGTGCCAGCAGTTACTCTTCGGACAGGGACCACGAGCAGTACTTC
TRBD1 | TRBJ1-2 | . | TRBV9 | CASSAPPGTGPSYYGYTF | TGTGCCAGCAGCGCACCACCCGGGACAGGACCCTCCTACTATGGCTACACCTTC
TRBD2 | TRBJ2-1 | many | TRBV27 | CASSSENSGGNEQFF | TGTGCCAGCAGTTCCGAGAATAGCGGGGGTAATGAGCAGTTCTTC
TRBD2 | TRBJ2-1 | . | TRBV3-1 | CASSQFAVAGHEQFF | TGTGCCAGCAGCCAGTTCGCTGTAGCGGGACATGAGCAGTTCTTC
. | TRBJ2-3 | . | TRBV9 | CASSSPLGSLDTQYF | TGTGCCAGCAGCTCGCCCCTTGGGAGCTTGGATACGCAGTATTTT
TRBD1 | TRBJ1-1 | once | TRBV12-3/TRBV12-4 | CASSPTGGKESFF | TGTGCCAGCAGCCCGACAGGGGGAAAGGAGTCTTTCTTT
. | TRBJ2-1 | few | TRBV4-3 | CASSQDRYPGEQFF | TGCGCCAGCAGCCAAGATCGTTATCCGGGTGAGCAGTTCTTC
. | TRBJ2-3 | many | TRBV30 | CAWSVRGGSTDTQYF | TGTGCCTGGAGTGTACGGGGCGGAAGCACAGATACGCAGTATTTT
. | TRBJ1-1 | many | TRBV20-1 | CSARDPGRSTEAFF | TGCAGTGCTAGAGATCCAGGGCGAAGCACTGAAGCTTTCTTT
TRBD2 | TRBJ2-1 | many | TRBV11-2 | CASSLDRASGVDEQFF | TGTGCCAGCAGCTTAGATCGGGCTAGCGGGGTGGATGAGCAGTTCTTC
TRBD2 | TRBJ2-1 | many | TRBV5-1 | CASSLATGGHNEQFF | TGCGCCAGCAGCTTGGCCACGGGAGGCCACAATGAGCAGTTCTTC